Shown below are 18 T cell receptor beta chains from a single sample sequenced in a study of T cell clonality in common variable immunodeficiency. Some clones are missing from TCRdb's copy, which holds only in-frame ones; the method was immunoSEQ multiplex PCR. There are 40,000 to 65,000 clones in the sample, none observed a single time. The sequencing input was peripheral blood mononuclear cells. These receptors all stem from a person aged 18 to 75 in good health.

This clone came up many times. With the read ending 3 residues before the CDR3 end, the germline J gene is used to fill in that end. The V gene is TRBV19, the J gene TRBJ2-7; TRBD2 matches at 8 bases. Germline V gene data show CDR1 as LNHDA and CDR2 as SQIVND (reference sequence). Losses at the gene ends were 4 bases for V and 0 bases for J; bases not matched to a gene: 5. The length of the CDR3 is 15 residues. The CDR3 sequence is CASSTSGPSSYEQYF. Partial CDR3 DNA: TGTGCCAGTAGTACTAGCGGGCCAAGCTCCTACGAG.

There are many counts of this clone. With the read ending 3 residues before the CDR3 end, the germline J gene is used to fill in that end. This rearrangement joins TRBV29-1 to TRBJ2-1, with 10 bases lining up with TRBD1. Germline V gene data show CDR1 as SQVTM and CDR2 as ANQGSEA. The CDR3 extends over 14 amino acids. Losses at the gene ends were 4 bases for V and 1 base for J; bases not matched to a gene: 1. The sequenced CDR3 bases are TGCAGCGTTGGGGACAGGGGTTCCTACAATGAG. This codes for CSVGDRGSYNE. The whole CDR3 protein is CSVGDRGSYNEQFF.

This clone showed up many times. The read stops 3 residues short of the end of the CDR3; the missing end is completed from the germline J gene. The chain is built from TRBV7-9 and TRBJ2-7, with D perhaps TRBD2 (5 bases). This CDR3 region has 13 residues. V lost 5 bases to trimming and J lost 4 bases, with 12 bases between them. CDR1 is SEHNR and CDR2 is FQNEAQ in the germline V gene (reference sequence). This CDR3 is CASSARGPYEQYF. CDR3 bases read: TGTGCCAGCAGCGCTCGGGGTCCATACGAG.

The sample holds many counts of this clone. The CDR3 here is CASSPGDGTQYF. CDR3 bases read: TGTGCCAGCAGCCCAGGGGATGGGACG. The chain uses TRBV7-2 and TRBJ2-3; possibly TRBD1 for D (6 bases). The CDR3 is cut off 3 residues early in the read; its end comes from the germline J gene. CDR3 length: 12 amino acids. Looked up from germline, CDR1 is SGHTA and CDR2 is FQGNSA.

This clone was detected only a few times. The CDR3 end lies 3 residues beyond the end of the read and is filled in from the germline J gene. This chain joins TRBV29-1 and TRBJ2-7, with D possibly being TRBD1 or TRBD2 (5 bases each). Germline V gene lookup returns CDR1 SQVTM and CDR2 ANQGSEA. Trimming removed 6 bases from V and 0 bases from J, with 12 bases in between. CDR3 length: 13 amino acids. The CDR3 sequence: CSVREGSSYEQYF. The sequenced CDR3 bases are TGCAGCGTCCGAGAGGGGAGCTCCTACGAG.

This clone was detected many times. The CDR3 end is not reached by the read, which stops 3 residues before it; the germline J gene fills it in. The chain couples TRBV6-2 or TRBV6-3 to TRBJ1-2; 7 bases fit TRBD1. Germline lookup yields CDR1 MNHEY and CDR2 SVGEGT. The CDR3 sequence is 15 residues long. V dropped 5 bases and J dropped 0; count of bases not matched to a gene: 6. Incomplete CDR3 DNA: TGTGCCAGCAGTAACAACAGGGGAACTAACTATGGC. The encoded protein is CASSNNRGTNYG. The entire CDR3 protein reads CASSNNRGTNYGYTF.

This clone was seen many times. The DNA ends 3 residues before the CDR3 does, and the rest of the CDR3 is filled in from the germline J gene. This rearrangement joins TRBV29-1 to TRBJ2-2; 7 bases fit TRBD1. The CDR3 length is 13 residues. The V gene end was trimmed by 6 bases and the J gene end by 1 base; junction bases not matched to a gene: 2. Germline CDR1 reads SQVTM; CDR2 reads ANQGSEA. CDR3 sequence: CSVRTGNTGELFF. The DNA read from the CDR3 is TGCAGCGTACGGACAGGGAACACCGGGGAG.

This clone was observed many times. The sequence runs out 3 residues before the end of the CDR3; the remainder is reconstructed from the germline J gene. The chain joins TRBV29-1 to TRBJ2-3; D unresolved. The germline V and J ends were trimmed by 2 bases and 0 bases, with 12 bases remaining between them. The CDR3 sequence is 15 residues long. The germline gives CDR1 SQVTM, CDR2 ANQGSEA. The CDR3 protein is CSVEYGSGSTDTQYF. The CDR3 DNA, read in part, is TGCAGCGTTGAATATGGTTCCGGGAGCACAGATACG.

At least ten counts were recorded for this clone. The observed sequence ends 3 residues before the CDR3 terminus, with the missing tail filled in from the germline J gene. This chain uses TRBV20-1 with TRBJ2-3, with no clear D. This CDR3 is built from 14 residues. V gave up 0 bases and J gave up 2 bases, with 9 bases separating them. CDR1 is DFQATT and CDR2 is SNEGSKA in the germline V gene (reference sequence). CDR3 bases read: TGCAGTGCTAGAGATGGCCGAGACACAGATACG. The encoded protein is CSARDGRDTDT. The CDR3 reads in full as CSARDGRDTDTQYF.

This clone was observed at least ten times. From the germline J gene comes the end of the CDR3, since the read stops 3 residues before it. The rearrangement joins TRBV7-8 to TRBJ2-5; D unclear. The ends were cut back, 2 bases at V and 2 bases at J, with 9 bases in the middle. Germline assignment: CDR1 SGHVS and CDR2 FQNEAQ. The CDR3 is 14 amino acids. The sequenced part of the CDR3 DNA is TGTGCCAGCAGCTTATCGCGTGCACAAGAGACC. Translation gives CASSLSRAQET. The full CDR3 reads CASSLSRAQETQYF.

There are many counts of this clone. The CDR3 end lies 3 residues beyond the end of the read and is filled in from the germline J gene. The chain combines TRBV19 with TRBJ1-1; TRBD1 matches at 8 bases. V shed 7 bases and J 5 bases; nucleotides not matched to a gene: 3. The CDR3 is 12 amino acids. CDR1 is LNHDA, CDR2 SQIVND, per germline (reference sequence). The sequenced part of the CDR3 DNA is TGTGCCAGTAAACAGGGGGGTACTGAA. Translating it yields CASKQGGTE. The CDR3 reads in full as CASKQGGTEAFF.

Regarding this clone: The CDR3 is cut off 3 residues early in the read; its end comes from the germline J gene. The chain is built from TRBV7-2 and TRBJ1-5; no clear D gene. The CDR3 has 15 residues. Per germline, CDR1 SGHTA and CDR2 FQGNSA. CDR3 protein: CASSTSGLSTDPQHF. CDR3 DNA, as far as it was read: TGTGCCAGCAGCACTAGCGGGCTTAGCACAGATCCC.

As for this clone: The observed sequence ends 3 residues before the CDR3 terminus, with the missing tail filled in from the germline J gene. The chain combines TRBV7-2 with TRBJ2-4, with D possibly matching TRBD2 (5 bases). This CDR3 is built from 15 residues. The germline gives CDR1 SGHTA, CDR2 FQGNSA. CDR3 DNA, as far as it was read: TGTGCCAGCAGCTTATCGGGGTCCGCCACCTATGGT. This translates into CASSLSGSATYG. The whole CDR3 protein reads CASSLSGSATYGQYF.

There are many counts of this clone. The read finishes 3 residues shy of the CDR3 end, and the germline J gene is used to complete it. The chain joins TRBV30 to TRBJ2-7, with 10 bases matching TRBD2. There are 15 residues in the CDR3. CDR1 is GTSNPN and CDR2 is SVGIG in the germline V gene (reference sequence). The V segment lost 2 bases and the J segment 3 bases; nucleotides outside the gene matches: 7. The DNA read from the CDR3 is TGTGCCTGGAGTCCCCTCACTAGCGGGATCTACGAG. Protein product: CAWSPLTSGIYE. The whole CDR3 is CAWSPLTSGIYEQYF. The entire variable domain, with the rest obtained from reference TRBV30 and TRBJ2-7, is as follows: SQTIHQWPATLVQPVGSPLSLECTVEGTSNPNLYWYRQAAGRGLQLLFYSVGIGQISSEVPQNLSASRPQDRQFILSSKKLLLSDSGFYLCAWSPLTSGIYEQYFGPGTRLTVT.

This clone has ten or more counts. The read falls 3 residues short of the CDR3 end, and the missing part is taken from the germline J gene. The V gene is TRBV11-3, the J gene TRBJ2-1; no reliable D call. The V and J ends lost 1 base and 9 bases respectively, with 10 bases between them. This CDR3 is 13 amino acids long. CDR1 is SGHNT, CDR2 YENEEA, per germline. Partial CDR3 DNA: TGTGCCAGCAGCTTAGGGCCTAAGGGTGAG. This codes for CASSLGPKGE. The CDR3 reads in full as CASSLGPKGEQFF.

At least ten counts were recorded for this clone. CDR3 protein: CASRATVNYGYTF. The CDR3 bases that were read are TGTGCCAGCAGAGCGACAGTTAACTATGGC. The chain uses TRBV6-2 or TRBV6-3 and TRBJ1-2, with D tentatively TRBD1 (5 bases). The read gets to within 3 residues of the CDR3 end, and the germline J gene fills in the rest. The length of the CDR3 is 13 residues. V was clipped by 6 bases and J by 1 base, with 9 bases between them. Looked up from germline, CDR1 is MNHEY and CDR2 is SVGEGT.

This clone was recorded many times. Read data end 3 residues before the CDR3 end; the end is taken from the germline J gene. The V call is TRBV7-2, the J call TRBJ2-1; tentatively, D is TRBD1 (6 bases). Trimming shortened V by 0 bases and J by 4 bases, and 10 bases separated the two germline ends. This CDR3 comprises 15 residues. Per the germline V gene, CDR1 is SGHTA and CDR2 is FQGNSA. CDR3 bases read: TGTGCCAGCAGCTTAGCAGTAGGGGGATACAATGAG. Translated: CASSLAVGGYNE. The complete CDR3 protein is CASSLAVGGYNEQFF.

Concerning this clone: The read halts 3 residues ahead of the CDR3 end, with the missing end drawn from the germline J gene. This chain links TRBV20-1 with TRBJ2-7, with 11 bases lining up with TRBD2. The CDR3 length is 16 residues. V shed 6 bases and J 6 bases; nucleotides not matched to a gene: 16. The germline gives CDR1 DFQATT, CDR2 SNEGSKA (reference sequence). CDR3 bases read: TGCAGTGCATCAAGGGGTAGCGGGGGGGCCGATTCCGAG. It codes for CSASRGSGGADSE. In full, the CDR3 reads CSASRGSGGADSEQYF.